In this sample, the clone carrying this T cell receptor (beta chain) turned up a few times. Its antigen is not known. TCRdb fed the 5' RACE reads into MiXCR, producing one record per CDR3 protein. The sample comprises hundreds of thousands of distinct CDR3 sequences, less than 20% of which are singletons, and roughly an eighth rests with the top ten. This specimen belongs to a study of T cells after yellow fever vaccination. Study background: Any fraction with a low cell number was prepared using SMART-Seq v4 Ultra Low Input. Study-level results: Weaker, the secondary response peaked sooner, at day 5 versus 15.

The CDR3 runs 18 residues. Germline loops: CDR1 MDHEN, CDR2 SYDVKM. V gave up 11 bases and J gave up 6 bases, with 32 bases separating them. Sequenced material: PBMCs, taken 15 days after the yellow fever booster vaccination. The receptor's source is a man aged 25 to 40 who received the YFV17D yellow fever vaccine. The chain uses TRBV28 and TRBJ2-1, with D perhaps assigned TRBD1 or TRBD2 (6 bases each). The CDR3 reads CAGQNREGGGGRGNEQFF. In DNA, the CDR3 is TGTGCCGGTCAAAACAGGGAAGGGGGAGGTGGTCGAGGCAATGAGCAGTTCTTC. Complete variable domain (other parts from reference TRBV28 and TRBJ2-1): DVKVTQSSRYLVKRTGEKVFLECVQDMDHENMFWYRQDPGLGLRLIYFSYDVKMKEKGDIPEGYSVSREKKERFSLILESASTNQTSMYLCAGQNREGGGGRGNEQFFGPGTRLTVL.